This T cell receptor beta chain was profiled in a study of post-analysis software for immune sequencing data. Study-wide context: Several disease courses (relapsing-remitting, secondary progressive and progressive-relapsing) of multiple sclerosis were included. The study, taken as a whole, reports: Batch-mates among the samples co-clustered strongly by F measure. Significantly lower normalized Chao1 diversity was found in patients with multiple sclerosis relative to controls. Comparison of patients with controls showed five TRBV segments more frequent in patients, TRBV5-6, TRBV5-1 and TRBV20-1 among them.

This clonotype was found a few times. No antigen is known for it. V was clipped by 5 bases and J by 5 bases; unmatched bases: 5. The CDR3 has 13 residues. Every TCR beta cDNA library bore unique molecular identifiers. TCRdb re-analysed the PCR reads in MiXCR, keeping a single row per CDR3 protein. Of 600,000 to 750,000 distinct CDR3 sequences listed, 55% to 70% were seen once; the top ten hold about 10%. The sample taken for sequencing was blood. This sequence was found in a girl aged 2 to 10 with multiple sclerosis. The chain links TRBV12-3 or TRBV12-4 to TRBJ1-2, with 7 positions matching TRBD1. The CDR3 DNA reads TGTGCCAGCAGTCCCCAGGGGGGATATGGCTACACCTTC. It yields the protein CASSPQGGYGYTF.